This is a list of T cell receptor beta chains from one sample in a study of cytomegalovirus exposure and HLA in healthy donors. Clones were sequenced by immunoSEQ multiplex PCR, and TCRdb holds only the in-frame ones, with some missing. The sample has 90,000 to 120,000 clones, about 9.5% seen once. The specimen sequenced was PBMCs. The receptor source for this set is a man between 40 and 49 years old in good health and CMV-seropositive. CDR3s include the opening cysteine and the closing phenylalanine or tryptophan. Some rows have no size entry. The others give once, few or many, or a class for an expanded clone.

j_call v_call clone_size cdr3_aa
TRBJ2-4 TRBV2 few CASTLPAGGEAKNIQYF
TRBJ2-3 TRBV25-1 few CASSAGTSGSTDTQYF
TRBJ2-3 TRBV7-2 few CASSPSGTPPDTQYF
TRBJ2-7 TRBV11-2 NA CASSSPRTGYEQYF
TRBJ2-7 TRBV7-9 NA CASSPGTGGTYEQYF
TRBJ2-7 TRBV6-5 few CASSYSGTGGYEQYF
TRBJ1-1 TRBV9 few CASSEGTGTEAFF
TRBJ2-6 TRBV27 few CASSLLRGRGANVLTF
TRBJ2-3 TRBV10-3 NA CAISLGLAGRDTQYF
TRBJ1-1 TRBV5-4 NA CASSLGTGWDTEAFF
TRBJ2-7 TRBV5-6 NA CASSSRDRVSHEQYF
TRBJ1-4 TRBV2 few CASLSDRREKLFF
TRBJ2-1 TRBV2 NA CARTVGAGNYNEQFF
TRBJ2-4 TRBV6-5 NA CASTPGLAKNIQYF
TRBJ2-7 TRBV13 NA CASSLPLVGLAIHEQYF
TRBJ2-2 TRBV6-1 few CASSEERRSGELFF
TRBJ1-2 TRBV7-2 NA CASSFLPGETSGYTF
TRBJ2-7 TRBV29-1 NA CSVELAGARDGIWEQYF
TRBJ1-2 TRBV28 few CASSLWGTGAYGYTF
TRBJ1-2 TRBV4-1 many CASRGSGNYGYTF
TRBJ2-1 TRBV29-1 few CSVDLSGGGYNEQFF
TRBJ2-7 TRBV6-5 NA CASSYSAGPSYEQYF
TRBJ1-5 TRBV7-8 many CASSPYRTGGNQPQHF
TRBJ1-2 TRBV7-2 NA CASSLVAGLEYGYTF
TRBJ2-7 TRBV7-9 NA CASSWGGGAALPTEQYF
TRBJ2-7 TRBV5-1 NA CASSLVGTGAYEQYF
TRBJ2-3 TRBV28 NA CASKLASGRTDTQYF